This T cell receptor (beta chain) was recorded in a study of vaccination and CD4 T cells after COVID-19. Findings and limits, study-wide: The study found that a median 86.3% of reactive clones in convalescent patients appeared only post-vaccination.

An Oncomine TCR Beta short-read assay was used to sequence the DNA from cultured CD4+ T cells. Cultured CD4+ T cells were the source of extracted genomic DNA. TCRdb re-called the PCR reads with MiXCR, one entry per CDR3 protein. The table has around 10,000 distinct CDR3 sequences, about 32% seen once; the top ten hold 22%. Noted treatment: approximately nine-day PBMC culture with coronavirus spike peptide pools or control peptides (ViraFEST assay). Gathering of the CD4+ T cells, from the unexposed donor, took place before the COVID-19 pandemic (2011-2018). ViraFEST used peptide pools to expand antigen-specific T cells before TCR sequencing. Alongside roughly 9.2 IU/ml IL-2 and roughly 10 ug/ml peptide pools, PBMCs were cultured at some 2 million per well. Concerning this clonotype itself: The target antigen is unknown.

The CDR3 is 12 residues long. The V gene's germline CDR1 is SQVTM and CDR2 ANQGSEA. The V end lost 5 bases, the J end lost 3 bases, and 11 bases lay between the germline ends. This chain uses TRBV29-1 with TRBJ2-7; TRBD2 might be the D (5 bases). The sequenced material came from CD4+ T cells from blood, cultured in vitro. This TCR was sampled from a human donor in good health. The CDR3, as DNA: TGCAGCGTTTGGACTTGGGACTACGAGCAGTACTTC. This gives the protein CSVWTWDYEQYF.